Listed below are T cell receptor beta chains from one sample, sequenced in a study of T cells expressing NK-cell markers. From its re-call of the 5' RACE reads, TCRdb lists each CDR3 protein once, without DNA. The sample has around 470,000 distinct CDR3 sequences. The sequenced sample consisted of blood T cells: a sorted CD56 or NKG2C T cell subset, CD4+ or CD8+ T cells, or bulk PBMC T cells (not recorded which). Receptors originate from a woman between 50 and 59 years old in good health. Both conserved end residues are part of each CDR3.

>TRBJ2-2|TRBV11-2
CASSSRQGGYTGELFF
>TRBJ1-2|TRBV19
CASSSAERSYGYTF
>TRBJ2-3|TRBV29-1
CSAMSRRSGTDTQYF
>TRBJ2-3|TRBV7-6
CASSFTSSTDTQYF
>TRBJ1-2|TRBV5-1
CASSLEGQGAWGYTF
>TRBJ2-3|TRBV28
CASRGGVPDTQYF
>TRBJ2-2|TRBV24-1
CATPPAGRDTGELFF
>TRBJ2-3|TRBV30
CACISRWGSPDTQYF
>TRBJ2-1|TRBV29-1
CSGSREAGYNEQFF
>TRBJ2-2|TRBV27
CASSLLVSTGELFF
>TRBJ2-7|TRBV12-3/TRBV12-4
CASSTTSGSLEQYF
>TRBJ2-3|TRBV20-1
CSASRHVTVTDTQYF
>TRBJ2-3|TRBV9
CASSAIAPSTDTQYF
>TRBJ2-3|TRBV11-2
CASSLRGLGPDTQYF
>TRBJ2-1|TRBV27
CASSGQVRDHEQFF
>TRBJ2-7|TRBV15
CATSAGRGRTYEQYF
>TRBJ2-1|TRBV12-3/TRBV12-4
CASRPTSGRAVSRFF
>TRBJ2-7|TRBV10-2
CASSSTGLGLKVHEQYF
>TRBJ2-5|TRBV3-1
CASSQEGAGGAETQYF
>TRBJ1-5|TRBV9
CASSGRPGDSNQPQHF
>TRBJ1-1|TRBV7-6
CASSERPRNTEAFF
>TRBJ2-3|TRBV6-5
CASSYGAGGSHTDTQYF
>TRBJ2-5|TRBV5-1
CASRPGVGLETQYF
>TRBJ1-6|TRBV11-2
CASHSGENSPLHF
>TRBJ1-2|TRBV12-3/TRBV12-4
CASSSPGGGGYTF
>TRBJ1-5|TRBV4-2
CASSQDVGENQPQHF
>TRBJ1-1|TRBV5-1
CASSTGPGGPFF
>TRBJ2-7|TRBV15
CATRTGGGEQYF
>TRBJ1-1|TRBV9
CASSVFSNTEAFF
>TRBJ2-3|TRBV29-1
CSVKTSGRFTDTQYF
>TRBJ1-1|TRBV5-5
CASSWTGYGTEAFF
>TRBJ1-1|TRBV18
CASSHIGTGEPFF
>TRBJ2-1|TRBV24-1
CATSDFGGGGVNEQFF
>TRBJ2-6|TRBV11-1
CASSARGPGATRTNVLTF
>TRBJ2-6|TRBV21-1
CASNLGVSGANVLTF
>TRBJ1-2|TRBV29-1
CSAKNWASGGANYGYTF
>TRBJ1-2|TRBV7-8
CASSSVKLRNYGYTF
>TRBJ2-3|TRBV3-1
CASSQDHRASDTQYF
>TRBJ2-3|TRBV29-1
CSVEQGIRTQYF
>TRBJ2-4|TRBV12-3/TRBV12-4
CASSLRTGADRAKNIQYF
>TRBJ2-2|TRBV20-1
CSAPDRGRSGELFF
>TRBJ2-1|TRBV20-1
CSARDSAGGPLSYNEQFF
>TRBJ1-2|TRBV9
CASSRDRGGYGYTF
>TRBJ1-6|TRBV20-1
CSATDTGMNNSPLHF
>TRBJ1-5|TRBV9
CASSVDGHGGQPQHF
>TRBJ2-1|TRBV15
CATSTLPGGYEQFF
>TRBJ1-1|TRBV12-3/TRBV12-4
CASSSGLERPEAFF
>TRBJ2-3|TRBV6-5
CASSTYSTDTQYF
>TRBJ2-1|TRBV24-1
CATSDLFPRADGSYNEQFF
>TRBJ2-4|TRBV11-2
CASSLSWDLAKNIQYF
>TRBJ2-1|TRBV10-1
CASGERGSSYNEQFF
>TRBJ1-2|TRBV10-3
CAISESQGLSGYTF
>TRBJ1-6|TRBV4-2
CASSQDKTRGNSPLHF
>TRBJ2-1|TRBV5-5
CASQREDHEQFF
>TRBJ1-1|TRBV5-1
CASSLGTGVEYTEAFF
>TRBJ2-3|TRBV5-1
CASSLEPLTSGRLGTNTDTQYF